What follows describes a single T cell receptor beta chain. Its antigen remains undetermined. No base-level quality is on record; no much larger clone is a single base apart. The entry originates in a study of T cell responses to AZD1222 COVID-19 vaccine (dated by TCRdb to the early 2020s). The study in broad terms: Because spike-specific TCR depth and breadth did not differ between the two schedules, AZD1222 recipients who got a second dose at roughly 4 weeks were pooled with those who got a second dose at roughly 12 weeks. A total of around 240 trial participants underwent TCR sequencing, of whom under 220 had received two doses of AZD1222 and roughly 26 had received two doses of the MenACWY control vaccine. Trial participants were enrolled by age into subgroups of 18-55, 56-69 and 70-plus years, and roughly 160, 29 and 62 TCR-sequenced participants, respectively, were included in these subgroups. The research as a whole found: Participants were mostly white British and included more females than males, and it was suggested by the authors that clonal diversity may have been underestimated. Conclusions about previously exposed vaccinees were limited because only a handful of AZD1222 recipients were SARS-CoV-2 seropositive at baseline. A significant rise in spike-specific TCR breadth and depth was observed after two AZD1222 doses relative to day 0 and relative to MenACWY recipients. No day 14 peak-response samples were available, so repertoires were characterized only after the peak T cell response. In the small 56-69-year group, the increase in depth fell short of significance, most likely because of low power. Vaccine-associated CD4 TCRs spanned the whole spike protein, with dominant responses in regions 160-218 and 743-854. Reportedly, almost half of the unique spike-specific TCRs recognized epitopes lying outside the regions that are mutated in the B.1.351 and B.1.1.7 variants.

The time point label, as the study defines it: baseline before first vaccination. Samples from vaccinated people were obtained from the UK trials COV001 and COV002, which included a single-blind randomized controlled phase 2/3 trial of AZD1222 (ChAdOx1 nCoV-19) in healthy adults. Trial participant PBMC samples were collected at day 0 and day 28 after the second dose for TCRbeta chain sequencing. V drops 0 bases and J drops 0 bases, leaving 7 bases in between. According to the germline V gene, CDR1 reads SGHTS and CDR2 reads YDEGEE. From its cysteine to its phenylalanine, the CDR3 spans 15 amino acids. Only the CDR3 portion is preserved as DNA: 45 bases, with reading frame beginning at the first base. The CDR3 regions of human TCRbeta chains were analyzed by immunosequencing. Per the authors' processing: TCRs in the repertoires were compared against a reference library of SARS-CoV-2-specific TCRs that had been generated with the MIRA antigen-specificity platform. Breadth was defined as the fraction of unique TCRs that were SARS-CoV-2-associated. Depth was defined as the fraction of total T cells that were SARS-CoV-2-associated. Using the MIRA data, each spike-specific TCR was assigned both to the spike region to which the TCR was reactive and to a CD4 or CD8 class. Log10-transformed breadth and depth values were compared by one-way ANOVA with Sidak's multiple comparisons tests. The table was pulled from immuneACCESS by TCRdb, which kept in-frame rearrangements only. Such tables lose some clones; where checked, under half of the loss comes from unresolved V genes, and the rest has no known cause. From that table come the V and J calls and clone size; the DNA was used to work out D and trimming. Within this sample are approximately 82,000 clones, with more than 90% of them counted one time only. Roughly 5.6% of the sample lies in the top ten.

The source of this sequence is an adult in good health. The sequences come from peripheral blood, collected on day 0 of AZD1222 vaccination. The sequence joins TRBV5-8 to TRBJ1-3; the D gene cannot be resolved reliably. The nucleotides read TGTGCCAGCAGCTTGGTGGGCAGCTCTGGAAACACCATATATTTT. Its translation is CASSLVGSSGNTIYF. The variable domain in full, with residues beyond the CDR3 obtained from the reference TRBV5-8 and TRBJ1-3 genes, is EAGVTQSPTHLIKTRGQQATLRCSPISGHTSVYWYQQALGLGLQFLLWYDEGEERNRGNFPPRFSGRQFPNYSSELNVNALELEDSALYLCASSLVGSSGNTIYFGEGSWLTVV.